Listed here are 21 T cell receptor beta chains from one sample, sequenced in a study of blood T cell repertoires in COVID-19. The protocol was immunoSEQ multiplex PCR, while the TCRdb copy is restricted to in-frame clones and leaves out a portion. The repertoire holds about 330,000 clones, with approximately 86% as singletons. Sequencing was carried out using peripheral blood. The source is a man aged 30-40 years with COVID-19, enrolled during active disease.

The chain uses TRBV7-3 and TRBJ2-1, with 12 bases aligning to TRBD1. This CDR3 spans 16 amino acids. Per germline, CDR1 SGHTA and CDR2 FQGTGA. J gave up 7 bases and V 1 base, and 5 bases lay outside the gene matches. CDR3: CASSLRDRGLGNEQFF. In DNA, the CDR3 is TGTGCCAGCAGCTTAAGGGACAGGGGGCTGGGGAATGAGCAGTTCTTC. The entire variable domain, with the rest obtained from reference TRBV7-3 and TRBJ2-1, is as follows: GAGVSQTPSNKVTEKGKYVELRCDPISGHTALYWYRQSLGQGPEFLIYFQGTGAADDSGLPNDRFFAVRPEGSVSTLKIQRTERGDSAVYLCASSLRDRGLGNEQFFGPGTRLTVL.

J is TRBJ2-3 and V is TRBV18; 8 bases agree with TRBD1. V lost 3 bases and J lost 4; bases outside the gene matches: 0. This CDR3 region has 13 residues. Germline V gene sequence: CDR1 KGHSH, CDR2 LQKENI. CDR3 region: CASSPTGADTQYF. The CDR3 DNA reads as TGTGCCAGCTCACCGACAGGGGCAGATACGCAGTATTTT.

The genes are TRBV18 and TRBJ2-3, with D hard to call. CDR1 is KGHSH and CDR2 is LQKENI in the germline V gene. Trimming shortened V by 5 bases and J by 5 bases, and 5 bases separated the two germline ends. This CDR3 has 11 residues. The CDR3 is CASSEIDTQYF. CDR3 DNA: TGTGCCAGCTCAGAGATAGATACGCAGTATTTT.

This clone came up once. This chain links TRBV9 with TRBJ1-2; no clear D gene. CDR1 SGDLS and CDR2 YYNGEE come from the germline V gene. V dropped 1 base and J dropped 5 bases, with 12 bases sitting between them. The CDR3 loop spans 14 amino acids. The CDR3 sequence is CASSVMEQNYGYTF. CDR3 DNA sequence: TGTGCCAGCAGCGTAATGGAACAGAATTATGGCTACACCTTC. The whole variable domain, remainder taken from reference TRBV9 and TRBJ1-2, is DSGVTQTPKHLITATGQRVTLRCSPRSGDLSVYWYQQSLDQGLQFLIQYYNGEERAKGNILERFSAQQFPDLHSELNLSSLELGDSALYFCASSVMEQNYGYTFGSGTRLTVV.

This clone was recorded only once. This rearrangement joins TRBV27 to TRBJ1-6; D ambiguous. V was pared by 5 bases and J by 8 bases, with 19 bases between. Germline CDR1 reads MNHEY; CDR2 reads SMNVEV (reference sequence). The CDR3 runs to 16 residues. The CDR3 loop is CASSTPSRSVYSPLHF. The CDR3 DNA follows: TGTGCCAGCAGTACTCCGTCGCGATCCGTGTATTCACCCCTCCACTTT.

The chain recombines TRBV9 with TRBJ2-2; the match to TRBD2 covers 9 bases. The length of the CDR3 is 14 residues. J lost 2 bases, V lost 6 bases, and 2 bases had no gene match. The germline gives CDR1 SGDLS, CDR2 YYNGEE. DNA for the CDR3: TGTGCCAGCACTAGCGGGGTTAACACCGGGGAGCTGTTTTTT. Translated, it gives CASTSGVNTGELFF.

The chain is built from TRBV27 and TRBJ2-7; 9 bases agree with TRBD2. Germline CDR1 reads MNHEY; CDR2 reads SMNVEV (reference sequence). The CDR3 runs 16 residues. The ends lost 4 bases at V and 3 bases at J; junction bases unmatched: 10. The CDR3 loop is CASSYDGREGYYEQYF. The CDR3 DNA follows: TGTGCCAGCAGTTATGATGGGCGGGAGGGATACTACGAGCAGTACTTC.

This chain connects TRBV7-2 to TRBJ2-2; D is unclear. Between the trimmed V and J ends, which lost 1 base and 1 base, there was a span of 4 bases. The CDR3 is 14 residues long. From germline, CDR1 is SGHTA and CDR2 FQGNSA. The CDR3 DNA reads TGTGCCAGCAGCTTAGGACAGAACACCGGGGAGCTGTTTTTT. The encoded protein is CASSLGQNTGELFF.

The chain uses TRBV27 and TRBJ1-2; no reliable D call. Trimming removed 0 bases at V and 2 bases at J, with 16 bases between. The CDR3 consists of 17 residues. Germline V gene lookup returns CDR1 MNHEY and CDR2 SMNVEV (reference sequence). The CDR3 loop reads CASSLSPRQGYNYGYTF. The CDR3 DNA follows: TGTGCCAGCAGTTTATCACCCCGACAAGGTTACAACTATGGCTACACCTTC.

The chain links TRBV11-2 to TRBJ1-4, with 7 bases matching TRBD1. The J segment lost 0 bases and the V segment lost 4 bases, leaving 14 bases of the junction unmatched. This CDR3 has 19 residues. Germline CDR1 and CDR2: SGHAT and FQNNGV. The CDR3 DNA follows: TGTGCCAGCAGCTACTCGGGACAGCCAGTTAGCGCAACTAATGAAAAACTGTTTTTT. The encoded protein is CASSYSGQPVSATNEKLFF. Drawing the rest from reference TRBV11-2 and TRBJ1-4, the complete variable domain is EAGVAQSPRYKIIEKRQSVAFWCNPISGHATLYWYQQILGQGPKLLIQFQNNGVVDDSQLPKDRFSAERLKGVDSTLKIQPAKLEDSAVYLCASSYSGQPVSATNEKLFFGSGTQLSVL.

Points on this clone: The same CDR3 arises from other DNA sequences in this sample as well. The V call is TRBV24-1, the J call TRBJ2-7, with 10 positions matching TRBD2. The CDR3 extends over 15 amino acids. The germline V gene has CDR1 KGHDR and CDR2 SFDVKD. The V gene end was trimmed by 3 bases and the J gene end by 4 bases; junction bases not matched to a gene: 5. DNA of the CDR3: TGTGCCACCAGTGATGGGACTAGCGCAACTTACGAGCAGTACTTC. Translation: CATSDGTSATYEQYF.

This clone was seen a single time. V gene TRBV19 combines with J gene TRBJ2-1, with 13 bases lining up with TRBD2. The CDR3 is 16 residues long. The V and J ends lost 5 bases and 9 bases, in that order; junction bases with no gene match: 10. The germline V gene encodes CDR1 LNHDA and CDR2 SQIVND (reference sequence). The CDR3 DNA reads as TGTGCCAGTAGTGTCTCCGGGACTAGCGGGAAGGCTGAGCAGTTCTTC. It specifies CASSVSGTSGKAEQFF.

The chain couples TRBV29-1 to TRBJ2-5; possible D gene TRBD2, 7 bases. In germline, CDR1 is SQVTM, CDR2 ANQGSEA. The ends were cut back, 4 bases at V and 5 bases at J, with 17 bases in the middle. The CDR3 spans 14 residues. The CDR3 region has the DNA TGCAGCGTTGTATTTTTCTCGGGGGGCGAGACCCAGTACTTC. Translating it yields CSVVFFSGGETQYF. The whole variable domain, remainder taken from reference TRBV29-1 and TRBJ2-5, is SAVISQKPSRDICQRGTSLTIQCQVDSQVTMMFWYRQQPGQSLTLIATANQGSEATYESGFVIDKFPISRPNLTFSTLTVSNMSPEDSSIYLCSVVFFSGGETQYFGPGTRLLVL.

The V and J genes are TRBV5-4 and TRBJ2-5; 12 bases map to TRBD1. This CDR3 has 17 residues. Unmatched junction bases numbered 11, after V lost 4 bases and J lost 4 bases. Germline loops: CDR1 SGHNT, CDR2 YYREEE (reference sequence). CDR3 residues: CASSPTAGTGGGETQYF. CDR3 in DNA: TGTGCCAGCAGCCCAACGGCCGGGACAGGGGGCGGAGAGACCCAGTACTTC.

In this sample, this clone turned up once. The genes are TRBV28 and TRBJ2-4; D is perhaps TRBD1 (5 bases). The V gene lost 6 bases and the J gene lost 5 bases, with 20 bases spanning the gap. The CDR3 is 16 amino acids. Germline CDR1 is MDHEN and CDR2 is SYDVKM. The CDR3 bases are TGTGCCAGCAGCACCCCAGGGTTGGAGCGCGAAAACATTCAGTACTTC. This encodes CASSTPGLERENIQYF.

The chain couples TRBV5-1 to TRBJ2-5; 8 bases match TRBD1. The CDR3 length is 15 residues. CDR1 and CDR2 from the germline V gene are SGHRS and YFSETQ. V dropped 4 bases and J dropped 3; count of bases not matched to a gene: 8. CDR3 sequence reads: CASSPGQVGEETQYF. CDR3 coding DNA: TGCGCCAGCAGCCCGGGACAGGTGGGCGAAGAGACCCAGTACTTC.

The rearrangement links TRBV11-2 to TRBJ2-2, with 10 positions matching TRBD2. Germline V gene data show CDR1 as SGHAT and CDR2 as FQNNGV. The CDR3 covers 18 residues. V was pared by 4 bases and J by 4 bases, with 12 bases of the junction left unmatched. CDR3 in DNA: TGTGCCAGCAGCTGGAGAGCGGGAGGGGGGCGCGTCACCGGGGAGCTGTTTTTT. The encoded protein is CASSWRAGGGRVTGELFF.

The chain couples TRBV2 to TRBJ2-7, with D hard to call. Trimming left V 2 bases short and J 4 bases short, with 15 bases between. The CDR3 is made up of 15 amino acids. The germline V gene has CDR1 SNHLY and CDR2 FYNNEI. CDR3 coding DNA: TGTGCCAGCAGTGAACCGCTCCCAAGCGCGTACGAGCAGTACTTC. The encoded protein is CASSEPLPSAYEQYF.

In DNA form, the CDR3 reads TGTGCCAGCAGCTCGGACAGGGGCCTCTACGAGCAGTACTTC. Protein product: CASSSDRGLYEQYF. The chain uses TRBV7-9 and TRBJ2-7; 9 bases map to TRBD1. CDR1 is SEHNR, CDR2 FQNEAQ, per germline (reference sequence). This CDR3 has 14 residues. Germline trimming cut 4 bases from V and 3 bases from J; bases unmatched to any gene: 4.

The chain combines TRBV18 with TRBJ2-1; D possibly corresponds to TRBD1 (6 bases). Germline V CDR1 and CDR2: KGHSH, LQKENI. The CDR3 is 16 amino acids. The ends were cut back, 0 bases at V and 4 bases at J, with 13 bases in the middle. In DNA form, the CDR3 reads TGTGCCAGCTCACCACCACAGGGAAAAACTTACAATGAGCAGTTCTTC. Amino acids: CASSPPQGKTYNEQFF.

The chain is built from TRBV7-2 and TRBJ2-2; the D gene is possibly TRBD1 (6 bases). The length of the CDR3 is 16 residues. In germline, CDR1 is SGHTA, CDR2 FQGNSA. Trimming removed 7 bases from V and 0 bases from J, with 15 bases in between. The CDR3 nucleotides are TGTGCCAGCACACACGCCGGGACAACGAACACCGGGGAGCTGTTTTTT. This encodes CASTHAGTTNTGELFF.